The 28 T cell receptor beta chains below were found in one sample sequenced in a study of identical twins. TCRdb re-called the 5' RACE reads with MiXCR, one entry per CDR3 protein. The table includes hundreds of thousands of distinct CDR3 sequences, over 15% detected once. This sample also appeared in a second study, on T cells expressing NK-cell markers.

The sequenced sample was PBMCs. Source of these receptors: a woman under 30 in good health.

The chain recombines TRBV11-1 with TRBJ2-6; D gene uncertain. This CDR3 has 18 amino acids. Trimming removed 11 bases from V and 0 bases from J, with 23 bases in between. The germline gives CDR1 SGHAT, CDR2 FQDESV (reference sequence). CDR3 bases: TGTGCCCGAAGCCCTACATACGTGAGGATCTCTGGGGCCAACGTCCTGACTTTC. Protein product: CARSPTYVRISGANVLTF.

This clonotype was seen more than once but under ten times. The gene calls are TRBV3-1 and TRBJ2-2; 7 bases are a match to TRBD2. This CDR3 region has 16 residues. Germline CDR1 reads LGHDT; CDR2 reads YNNKEL (reference sequence). V lost 0 bases and J lost 5; bases outside the gene matches: 6. This CDR3 reads CASSQEGGGATGELFF. The DNA of the CDR3 is TGTGCCAGCAGCCAAGAGGGCGGGGGAGCTACCGGGGAGCTGTTTTTT.

This clonotype occurred a few times. V usage is TRBV6-2 or TRBV6-3 and J usage is TRBJ2-3; D is uncertain. V was trimmed by 5 bases and J by 5 bases, leaving 14 bases between them. CDR3 length: 14 residues. Germline V gene lookup returns CDR1 MNHEY and CDR2 SVGEGT. The CDR3 reads CASSPGPRGDTQYF. CDR3 in DNA: TGTGCCAGCAGTCCCGGGCCCCGCGGAGATACGCAGTATTTT.

This clonotype was seen a handful of times. The J gene is TRBJ2-1, the V gene TRBV6-5; TRBD1 matches 7 bases. CDR1 MNHEY and CDR2 SVGAGI come from the germline V gene. The V gene end was trimmed by 0 bases and the J gene end by 0 bases; junction bases not matched to a gene: 5. The CDR3 loop spans 17 amino acids. The CDR3 region has the DNA TGTGCCAGCAGTTACTCATACAGGGGTAGCTCCTACAATGAGCAGTTCTTC. Its translation is CASSYSYRGSSYNEQFF.

This clonotype showed up many times. The rearrangement joins TRBV9 to TRBJ2-1, with unresolved D. V was shortened by 4 bases and J by 4 bases, with 12 bases between the two germline ends. Germline CDR1 is SGDLS and CDR2 is YYNGEE. The length of the CDR3 is 14 residues. This CDR3 is CASSHSDGYNEQFF. The CDR3 region has the DNA TGTGCCAGCAGCCATTCCGATGGGTACAATGAGCAGTTCTTC.

The rearrangement joins TRBV19 to TRBJ2-1, with TRBD2 as a possible D gene (7 bases). CDR3 length: 14 amino acids. CDR1 LNHDA and CDR2 SQIVND come from the germline V gene (reference sequence). V was shortened by 3 bases and J by 6 bases, with 12 bases between the two germline ends. CDR3 amino acids: CASSMGRGPNEQFF. Written as DNA, the CDR3 is TGTGCCAGTAGTATGGGGCGGGGGCCCAATGAGCAGTTCTTC.

This clonotype came up a few times. The chain combines TRBV29-1 with TRBJ1-2; 7 bases agree with TRBD1. Trimming took 4 bases from V and 6 from J; bases not matched to a gene: 11. The germline V gene encodes CDR1 SQVTM and CDR2 ANQGSEA. This CDR3 contains 14 residues. The CDR3 spells CSVAGHRGENGYTF. DNA of the CDR3: TGCAGCGTTGCCGGACACAGGGGAGAAAATGGCTACACCTTC.

V gene TRBV10-3 combines with J gene TRBJ2-3; either TRBD1 or TRBD2 may fit D (5 bases each). Per germline, CDR1 ENHRY and CDR2 SYGVKD. The CDR3 covers 12 residues. Trimming shortened V by 8 bases and J by 2 bases, and 8 bases separated the two germline ends. As DNA, the CDR3 is TGTGCCATCGCCGGGACCACAGATACGCAGTATTTT. It codes for CAIAGTTDTQYF.

The CDR3 nucleotides read TGTGCCACCAGCAGAGATTCTAGCGGAATTTTGGGGCAGTACTTC. Its protein is CATSRDSSGILGQYF. The rearrangement uses TRBV15 and TRBJ2-7; TRBD2 matches 7 bases. Germline V gene sequence: CDR1 LNHNV, CDR2 YYDKDF (reference sequence). The CDR3 consists of 15 residues. The V and J ends lost 0 bases and 9 bases, in that order; junction bases with no gene match: 11.

The chain joins TRBV20-1 to TRBJ2-7, with TRBD2 identical over 7 bases. Germline values: CDR1 DFQATT, CDR2 SNEGSKA (reference sequence). The J segment lost 4 bases and the V segment lost 0 bases, leaving 9 bases of the junction unmatched. The CDR3 totals 15 residues. DNA for the CDR3: TGCAGTGCTAGAGATTCCCAGCGGGGTAAATACGAGCAGTACTTC. This sequence encodes CSARDSQRGKYEQYF.

This clonotype is a singleton in its sample. The rearrangement joins TRBV9 to TRBJ2-3; tentatively, D is TRBD2 (5 bases). With 2 bases removed from V and 3 bases from J, the gap between germline ends came to 7 bases. CDR3 length: 13 amino acids. Germline values: CDR1 SGDLS, CDR2 YYNGEE. CDR3 bases: TGTGCCAGCAGCGTCGGGATTACAGATACGCAGTATTTT. Protein product: CASSVGITDTQYF.

CDR3 region: CASKGNYGYTF. CDR3 DNA sequence: TGTGCCAGCAAGGGGAACTATGGCTACACCTTC. V usage is TRBV13 and J usage is TRBJ1-2; D is possibly TRBD1 (5 bases). CDR3 size: 11 residues. Germline V lookup: CDR1 PRHDT, CDR2 FYEKMQ (reference sequence). With 7 bases removed from V and 2 bases from J, the gap between germline ends came to 5 bases. Together with reference TRBV13 and TRBJ1-2, the CDR3 gives the full variable domain: AAGVIQSPRHLIKEKRETATLKCYPIPRHDTVYWYQQGPGQDPQFLISFYEKMQSDKGSIPDRFSAQQFSDYHSELNMSSLELGDSALYFCASKGNYGYTFGSGTRLTVV.

The chain carries TRBV5-1 and TRBJ2-7; possibly TRBD2 for D (5 bases). The germline V gene has CDR1 SGHRS and CDR2 YFSETQ. Trimming shortened V by 3 bases and J by 6 bases, and 10 bases separated the two germline ends. This CDR3 region has 12 residues. CDR3 protein: CASSYPGIEQYF. CDR3 nucleotides: TGCGCCAGCAGCTACCCGGGGATCGAGCAGTACTTC.

This clonotype was counted a few times. This chain links TRBV6-4 with TRBJ1-2, with 8 nucleotides matching TRBD1. J gave up 4 bases and V 5 bases, and 15 bases lay outside the gene matches. The germline gives CDR1 MRHNA, CDR2 SNTAGT. This CDR3 spans 17 amino acids. DNA for the CDR3: TGTGCCAGCAGTACCTCGGGACAGGCGTACAATCCCTATGGCTACACCTTC. As protein: CASSTSGQAYNPYGYTF.

This clonotype has just a few counts. The V and J genes are TRBV12-3 or TRBV12-4 and TRBJ1-3; D is uncertain. The V gene lost 3 bases and the J gene lost 4 bases, with 19 bases spanning the gap. The CDR3 runs 17 residues. The CDR3 DNA reads TGTGCCAGCAGTTTTTTTCAAATAGCAAACCAGGGAAACACCATATATTTT. It is translated as CASSFFQIANQGNTIYF.

This clonotype turned up a few times. J is TRBJ2-1 and V is TRBV7-2, with 8 nucleotides matching TRBD2. The V segment lost 5 bases and the J segment 3 bases; nucleotides outside the gene matches: 9. This CDR3 region has 16 residues. CDR1 and CDR2 (germline): SGHTA, FQGNSA. The CDR3 DNA reads as TGTGCCAGCAGCGGACGGCCGGGGGGGGTCTACAATGAGCAGTTCTTC. As protein: CASSGRPGGVYNEQFF.

This clonotype came up a few times. The rearrangement links TRBV12-3 or TRBV12-4 to TRBJ2-7; D may match TRBD1 or TRBD2 (5 bases each). The germline V and J ends were trimmed by 6 bases and 4 bases, with 16 bases remaining between them. The CDR3 consists of 14 residues. The DNA of the CDR3 is TGTGCCAGCAGCTGGGGGTTTTGGGGATACGAGCAGTACTTC. It encodes CASSWGFWGYEQYF.

Only a few counts were recorded for this clonotype. V is TRBV7-8 and J is TRBJ2-1; TRBD2 agrees at 7 bases. The CDR3 runs to 18 residues. CDR1 and CDR2 from the germline V gene are SGHVS and FQNEAQ. The ends lost 1 base at V and 1 base at J; junction bases unmatched: 10. CDR3: CASSLVRGLVPSYNEQFF. In DNA form, the CDR3 reads TGTGCCAGCAGCTTAGTAAGAGGACTAGTCCCTTCCTACAATGAGCAGTTCTTC.

A few counts support this clonotype. The chain has TRBV6-2 or TRBV6-3 and TRBJ2-2; D not certain. Germline V gene sequence: CDR1 MNHEY, CDR2 SVGEGT. The CDR3 contains 11 residues. The V gene lost 10 bases and the J gene lost 0 bases, with 3 bases spanning the gap. CDR3 protein: CAISNTGELFF. The CDR3 coding sequence is TGTGCCATTTCGAACACCGGGGAGCTGTTTTTT.

Many counts were recorded for this clonotype. The chain uses TRBV28 and TRBJ1-5; possibly TRBD1 for D (5 bases). This CDR3 has 15 amino acids. V was cut by 6 bases and J by 6 bases, with 18 bases left in between. CDR1 and CDR2 (germline): MDHEN, SYDVKM. CDR3 bases: TGTGCCAGCAGACCGGGACCCTCTGGCACTCAGCCCCAGCATTTT. Translation: CASRPGPSGTQPQHF. Variable domain in full (rest from reference TRBV28 and TRBJ1-5): DVKVTQSSRYLVKRTGEKVFLECVQDMDHENMFWYRQDPGLGLRLIYFSYDVKMKEKGDIPEGYSVSREKKERFSLILESASTNQTSMYLCASRPGPSGTQPQHFGDGTRLSIL.

This clonotype was seen a handful of times. The rearrangement joins TRBV12-3 or TRBV12-4 to TRBJ2-3; no clear D. V was pared by 1 base and J by 2 bases, with 10 bases between. The CDR3 loop spans 15 amino acids. CDR3 DNA sequence: TGTGCCAGCAGTTTAGTGGCACCGTTCACAGATACGCAGTATTTT. As protein: CASSLVAPFTDTQYF.

The rearrangement joins TRBV18 to TRBJ2-1, with a tentative D call TRBD2 (6 bases). Germline values: CDR1 KGHSH, CDR2 LQKENI. The V end was cut by 2 bases, the J end by 8 bases, with 22 bases between. This CDR3 has 17 residues. This CDR3 reads CASSPNELGGIGDEQFF. The CDR3 DNA reads TGTGCCAGCTCACCAAATGAACTAGGAGGGATTGGCGATGAGCAGTTCTTC.

The chain combines TRBV20-1 with TRBJ2-5, with D possibly TRBD2 on 5 matching bases. The V gene's germline CDR1 is DFQATT and CDR2 SNEGSKA (reference sequence). The length of the CDR3 is 15 residues. V dropped 1 base and J dropped 5 bases, with 17 bases sitting between them. The chain's CDR3 is CSARVRVLRMETQYF. The CDR3 DNA is TGCAGTGCTAGAGTGAGGGTCCTAAGGATGGAGACCCAGTACTTC.

This clonotype was detected a few times. The chain links TRBV28 to TRBJ2-1; 7 bases are shared with TRBD2. The CDR3 totals 17 residues. Germline V gene sequence: CDR1 MDHEN, CDR2 SYDVKM. Trimming cost V 2 bases and J 3 bases; bases outside gene matches: 10. This CDR3 reads CASSLRIGAGFYNEQFF. DNA for the CDR3: TGTGCCAGCAGTTTACGAATAGGAGCGGGGTTCTACAATGAGCAGTTCTTC.

The chain joins TRBV5-6 to TRBJ1-2; D ambiguous. The CDR3 length is 13 residues. The V gene lost 4 bases and the J gene lost 3 bases, with 10 bases spanning the gap. CDR1 and CDR2 (germline): SGHDT, YYEEEE. The CDR3 nucleotides are TGTGCCAGCAGCCCCGCTGCGGACTATGGCTACACCTTC. Translated: CASSPAADYGYTF.

There are a few counts of this clonotype. The chain combines TRBV5-1 with TRBJ2-3; D is unresolved. V lost 1 base and J 0 bases, leaving 9 bases between the germline ends. The germline V gene has CDR1 SGHRS and CDR2 YFSETQ. CDR3 length: 15 amino acids. CDR3 protein: CASSLIPSSTDTQYF. The CDR3 nucleotides read TGCGCCAGCAGCTTGATTCCCTCTAGCACAGATACGCAGTATTTT.

The gene calls are TRBV6-5 and TRBJ2-6; D possibly matches TRBD1 or TRBD2 (5 bases each). V lost 2 bases, J lost 0 bases, and 11 bases lay in between. Germline CDR1 is MNHEY and CDR2 is SVGAGI. CDR3 length equals 17 residues. CDR3: CASSYGGAPSGANVLTF. The CDR3 bases are TGTGCCAGCAGTTACGGGGGAGCTCCCTCTGGGGCCAACGTCCTGACTTTC.

The CDR3 bases are TGTGCCATCAGTGACAGGTCAGGGTACTATGGCTACACCTTC. Translation gives CAISDRSGYYGYTF. This chain connects TRBV10-3 to TRBJ1-2; D is possibly TRBD1 (5 bases). V dropped 3 bases and J dropped 3 bases, with 11 bases sitting between them. Per the germline V gene, CDR1 is ENHRY and CDR2 is SYGVKD. This CDR3 is 14 amino acids long.